A single sample gave rise to the 8 T cell receptor beta chains below, sequenced in a study of T cells in Graves' hyperthyroidism and ophthalmopathy (dated by TCRdb to the late 2010s). Library preparation employed multiplex PCR. Sequencer: Illumina HiSeq 2000. Amplification of TCR beta CDR3 regions was carried out from RNA transcripts. A first-round RT-PCR of the TCR CDR3 used the HTBI primer set with the Qiagen OneStep RT-PCR kit. The public sequencing data were trimmed at Q25 with fastp and processed into clonotypes with MiXCR by TCRdb, which kept only in-frame beta chains. Rows merge per CDR3 protein into single entries with the most common DNA and genes. This sample lists 500,000 to 650,000 distinct CDR3 sequences; around 15% were detected once. Approximately 14% of the sample rests with the top ten. Specimen: blood. Source of these receptors: a middle-aged woman with Graves' hyperthyroidism.

This clonotype was recorded at least ten times. The gene calls are TRBV28 and TRBJ1-4; a weak D match, TRBD1 (5 bases). CDR1 MDHEN and CDR2 SYDVKM come from the germline V gene. V lost 8 bases and J 3 bases, leaving 13 bases between the germline ends. The CDR3 contains 14 residues. The CDR3 reads CASGGASSNEKLFF. CDR3 DNA sequence: TGTGCCAGCGGAGGGGCATCGTCTAATGAAAAACTGTTTTTT. Looking up the rest from reference TRBV28 and TRBJ1-4 gives the full variable domain: DVKVTQSSRYLVKRTGEKVFLECVQDMDHENMFWYRQDPGLGLRLIYFSYDVKMKEKGDIPEGYSVSREKKERFSLILESASTNQTSMYLCASGGASSNEKLFFGSGTQLSVL.

This clonotype came up a few times. The chain combines TRBV9 with TRBJ2-1; 11 positions match TRBD2. Looked up from germline, CDR1 is SGDLS and CDR2 is YYNGEE. With 1 base clipped from V and 3 bases from J, the junction kept 3 bases outside the gene matches. The CDR3 is 16 residues long. The CDR3 spells CASSVTTSGGYNEQFF. DNA of the CDR3: TGTGCCAGCAGCGTAACCACTAGCGGGGGCTACAATGAGCAGTTCTTC. The whole variable domain, filled in from reference TRBV9 and TRBJ2-1, reads DSGVTQTPKHLITATGQRVTLRCSPRSGDLSVYWYQQSLDQGLQFLIQYYNGEERAKGNILERFSAQQFPDLHSELNLSSLELGDSALYFCASSVTTSGGYNEQFFGPGTRLTVL.

The chain has TRBV18 and TRBJ2-7; D not certain. The V end lost 5 bases, the J end lost 5 bases, and 13 bases lay between the germline ends. Germline V gene lookup returns CDR1 KGHSH and CDR2 LQKENI. The CDR3 sequence is 13 residues long. CDR3 nucleotide sequence: TGTGCCAGCTCAGTAAAACCTTTAAACGAGCAGTACTTC. Its translation: CASSVKPLNEQYF.

Ten or more counts support this clonotype. This chain uses TRBV27 with TRBJ1-1; the D is unclear. Trimming removed 5 bases at V and 4 bases at J, with 17 bases between. Germline V gene lookup returns CDR1 MNHEY and CDR2 SMNVEV (reference sequence). The CDR3 extends over 15 amino acids. CDR3 DNA: TGTGCCAGCAGTCCGACTTCAATCTACAGCACTGAAGCTTTCTTT. It is translated as CASSPTSIYSTEAFF.

V gene TRBV30 combines with J gene TRBJ1-6; D gene unclear. V lost 2 bases and J lost 8, with 13 bases in between. CDR3 length equals 14 residues. The germline V gene has CDR1 GTSNPN and CDR2 SVGIG (reference sequence). The CDR3 nucleotides are TGTGCCTGGAGTCGCCCGGGAGTGGATTCACCCCTCCACTTT. This encodes CAWSRPGVDSPLHF.

Remarks on this clonotype: A single base separates this from a much larger clone, so it may be a read error. The chain combines TRBV30 with TRBJ1-1; no firm D call. V dropped 0 bases and J dropped 2 bases, with 7 bases sitting between them. The germline V gene encodes CDR1 GTSNPN and CDR2 SVGIG (reference sequence). The CDR3 runs to 13 residues. The DNA of the CDR3 is TGTGCCTGGAGTGTATCAACCAACACTGAAGCTTTCTTT. Translation gives CAWSVSTNTEAFF.

The chain uses TRBV5-5 and TRBJ2-3, with TRBD1 as a possible D gene (5 bases). The germline gives CDR1 SGHKS, CDR2 YYEKEE (reference sequence). The CDR3 has 15 residues. Between the trimmed V and J ends, which lost 0 bases and 8 bases, there was a span of 16 bases. CDR3 region: CASSLVGAGEGTQYF. In nucleotides, the CDR3 is TGTGCCAGCAGCTTGGTAGGGGCTGGGGAAGGTACGCAGTATTTT.

The CDR3 loop is CSVFVDGYGYTF. The CDR3 coding sequence is TGCAGCGTTTTCGTTGACGGCTATGGCTACACCTTC. J is TRBJ1-2 and V is TRBV29-1; D ambiguous. Germline-derived CDR1 and CDR2 are SQVTM and ANQGSEA. The V end lost 5 bases, the J end lost 4 bases, and 11 bases lay between the germline ends. CDR3 size: 12 residues.